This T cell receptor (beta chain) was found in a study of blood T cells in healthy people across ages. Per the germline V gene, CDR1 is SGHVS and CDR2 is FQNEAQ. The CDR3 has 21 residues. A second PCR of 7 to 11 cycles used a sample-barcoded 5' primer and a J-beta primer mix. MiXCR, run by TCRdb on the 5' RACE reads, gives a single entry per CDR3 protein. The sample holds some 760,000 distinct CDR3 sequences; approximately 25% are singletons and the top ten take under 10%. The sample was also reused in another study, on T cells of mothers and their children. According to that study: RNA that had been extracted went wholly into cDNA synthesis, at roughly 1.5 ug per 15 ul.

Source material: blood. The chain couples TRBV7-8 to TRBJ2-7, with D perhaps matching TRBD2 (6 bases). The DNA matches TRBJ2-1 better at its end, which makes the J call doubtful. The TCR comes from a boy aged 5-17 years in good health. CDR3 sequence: CASSLIWREERTKVPYNEQFF. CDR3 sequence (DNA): TGTGCCAGCAGCTTAATCTGGCGGGAAGAGCGAACGAAGGTTCCCTACAATGAGCAGTTCTTC.